The 3 T cell receptor beta chains presented below share a single source sample, sequenced in a study of shared clonotypes between healthy human individuals. CD8 cells regarded as naive lacked CD45RO, were positively chosen for CCR7, and omitted terminally differentiated effector memory CD45RA+ cells. Profiling relied on immunoSEQ multiplex PCR, and the TCRdb table lists in-frame clones only, not all of them. The repertoire holds some 2,100,000 clones, with approximately 94% as singletons. The sample taken for sequencing was naive CD8+ T cells from PBMCs. These receptor sequences come from a man aged 18 to 29 in good health. Some clones in this sample may be carry-over from other donors' samples.

This rearrangement joins TRBV27 to TRBJ1-1, with D maybe TRBD1 (5 bases). V was clipped by 4 bases and J by 5 bases, with 14 bases between them. CDR3 length: 14 residues. Germline V gene sequence: CDR1 MNHEY, CDR2 SMNVEV (reference sequence). CDR3 sequence: CASSYGRAWTEAFF. CDR3 in DNA: TGTGCCAGCAGTTACGGCAGGGCGTGGACTGAAGCTTTCTTT.

Comments on this clone: Other DNA sequences of this sample code for an identical CDR3. The rearrangement uses TRBV6-1 and TRBJ2-7, with 10 bases lining up with TRBD1. The CDR3 has 14 residues. Germline CDR1 MNHNS, CDR2 SASEGT. J gave up 3 bases and V 4 bases, and 3 bases lay outside the gene matches. This CDR3 reads CASSVWTGGYEQYF. CDR3 coding DNA: TGTGCCAGCAGTGTTTGGACAGGGGGCTACGAGCAGTACTTC.

The chain combines TRBV28 with TRBJ1-5; 10 positions agree with TRBD1. The CDR3 extends over 19 amino acids. Germline CDR1 is MDHEN and CDR2 is SYDVKM. Germline trimming cut 5 bases from V and 2 bases from J; bases unmatched to any gene: 15. The CDR3 DNA is TGTGCCAGCAGTCCCGGGACAGGGGTAGGAGTATTCGGCAATCAGCCCCAGCATTTT. It translates to CASSPGTGVGVFGNQPQHF.